The following is a T cell receptor beta chain sequence with its context. The antigen is not known. These data belong to a study of Tregs in tolerant kidney transplant recipients. Method: immunoSEQ multiplex PCR; TCRdb's copy keeps in-frame clones and lacks some. This sample carries approximately 65,000 clones, roughly 84% of them seen once, and the ten largest clones take about 4%. V gave up 5 bases and J gave up 5 bases; unmatched junction bases: 7. CDR1 and CDR2 (germline): SGHTA, FQGTGA. The CDR3 has 14 amino acids. Thawed PBMCs were FACS-sorted into unstimulated CD4+CD25+CD127- regulatory T cells, CD4+CD25- non-regulatory cells, CD4 and CD8 cells. Findings and caveats of the study: Activated donor B cell expansion appeared to reveal the most relevant donor-specific TCRbeta repertoire. Validation in larger populations is needed because few patients were studied. No direct test of biological reproducibility was done here.

The TCR originated in a human donor in good health. The chain is built from TRBV7-3 and TRBJ2-7; 9 positions match TRBD2. The source material was CD4+ T cells from blood. The chain's CDR3 is CASSLTGTSHEQYF. The CDR3 DNA is TGTGCCAGCAGCCTCACCGGGACTAGCCACGAGCAGTACTTC.